This T cell receptor (beta chain) stems from a study of CD8 T cells in ankylosing spondylitis. The CDR3 loop spans 15 amino acids. CDR1 is MNHEY, CDR2 SMNVEV, per germline (reference sequence). V shed 6 bases, J shed 5 bases, and the junction held 10 bases outside the gene matches. General study points: Ankylosing spondylitis blood seemed to carry a telltale TCR beta motif made of fewer than ten highly homologous variants. With a CD8+ phenotype, disease-linked clones were relatively rare in peripheral blood.

Worth noting for this clonotype: What it binds is not known.

Making the TCR beta libraries involved quantitative 5'-RACE with molecular barcodes. TCRdb used MiXCR to reprocess the 5' RACE reads, holding one entry per CDR3 protein. The sample contains over 450,000 distinct CDR3 sequences, roughly 12% of which appear only once. The clonotype originates from a male donor with ankylosing spondylitis. The sequencing input was blood, either unsorted or a sorted T cell fraction (not recorded which). This chain links TRBV27 with TRBJ2-1; TRBD2 matches at 7 bases. The CDR3 is CASSPWGGENNEQFF. The CDR3 coding sequence is TGTGCCAGCAGCCCGTGGGGGGGGGAGAACAATGAGCAGTTCTTC.